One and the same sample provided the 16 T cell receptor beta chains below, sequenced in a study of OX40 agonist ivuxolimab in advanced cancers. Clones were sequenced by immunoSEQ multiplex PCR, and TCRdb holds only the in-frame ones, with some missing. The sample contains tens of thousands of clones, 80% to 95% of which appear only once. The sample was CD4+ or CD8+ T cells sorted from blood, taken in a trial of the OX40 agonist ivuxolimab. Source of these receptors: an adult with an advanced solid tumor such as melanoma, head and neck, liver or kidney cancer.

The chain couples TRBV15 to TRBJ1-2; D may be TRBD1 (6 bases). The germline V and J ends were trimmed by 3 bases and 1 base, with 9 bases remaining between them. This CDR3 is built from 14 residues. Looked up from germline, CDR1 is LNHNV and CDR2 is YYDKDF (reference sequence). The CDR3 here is CATSREQGNYGYTF. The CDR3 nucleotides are TGTGCCACCAGCAGGGAACAGGGTAACTATGGCTACACCTTC.

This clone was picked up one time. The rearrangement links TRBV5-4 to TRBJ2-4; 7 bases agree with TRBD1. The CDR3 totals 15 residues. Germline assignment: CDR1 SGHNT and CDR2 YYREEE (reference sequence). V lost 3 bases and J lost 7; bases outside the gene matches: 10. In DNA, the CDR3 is TGTGCCAGCAGCTACCTAGAGGGGGCAGGGAACATTCAGTACTTC. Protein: CASSYLEGAGNIQYF.

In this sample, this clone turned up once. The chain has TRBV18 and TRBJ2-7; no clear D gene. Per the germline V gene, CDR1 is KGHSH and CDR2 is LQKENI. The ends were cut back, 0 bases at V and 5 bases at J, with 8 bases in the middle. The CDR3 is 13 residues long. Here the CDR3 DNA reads TGTGCCAGCTCACCACCGAATTTGGACGAGCAGTACTTC. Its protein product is CASSPPNLDEQYF.

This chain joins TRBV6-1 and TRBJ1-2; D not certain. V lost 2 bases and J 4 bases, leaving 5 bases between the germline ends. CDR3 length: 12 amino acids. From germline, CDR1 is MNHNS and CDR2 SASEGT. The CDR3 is CASSELGYGYTF. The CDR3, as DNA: TGTGCCAGCAGTGAATTGGGCTATGGCTACACCTTC.

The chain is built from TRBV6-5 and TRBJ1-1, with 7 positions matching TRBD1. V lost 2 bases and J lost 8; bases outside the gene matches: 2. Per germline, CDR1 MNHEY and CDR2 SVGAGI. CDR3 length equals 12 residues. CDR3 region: CASSYPRGEAFF. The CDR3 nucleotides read TGTGCCAGCAGTTACCCCAGGGGGGAAGCTTTCTTT.

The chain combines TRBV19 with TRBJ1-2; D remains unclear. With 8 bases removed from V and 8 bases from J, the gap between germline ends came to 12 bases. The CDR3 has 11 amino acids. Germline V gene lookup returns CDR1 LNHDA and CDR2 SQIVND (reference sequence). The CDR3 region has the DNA TGTGCCAGTCTGAAGAGCTACGGCTACACCTTC. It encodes CASLKSYGYTF.

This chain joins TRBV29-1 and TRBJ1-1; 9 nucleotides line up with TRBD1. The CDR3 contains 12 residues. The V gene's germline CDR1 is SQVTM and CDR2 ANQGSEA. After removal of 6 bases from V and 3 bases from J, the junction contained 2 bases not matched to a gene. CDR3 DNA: TGCAGCGTAGACAGGGGGTACACTGAAGCTTTCTTT. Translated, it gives CSVDRGYTEAFF.

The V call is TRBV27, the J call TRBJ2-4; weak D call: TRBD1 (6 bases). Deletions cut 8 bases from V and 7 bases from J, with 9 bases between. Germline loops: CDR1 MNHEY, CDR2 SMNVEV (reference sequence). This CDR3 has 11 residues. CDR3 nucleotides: TGTGCCAGCGAGCAGGGGAACATTCAGTACTTC. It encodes CASEQGNIQYF.

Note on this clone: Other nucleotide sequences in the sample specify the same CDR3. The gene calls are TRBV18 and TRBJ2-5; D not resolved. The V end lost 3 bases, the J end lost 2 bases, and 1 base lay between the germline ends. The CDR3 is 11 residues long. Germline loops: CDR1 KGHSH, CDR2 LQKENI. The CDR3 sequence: CASSPQETQYF. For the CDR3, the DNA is TGTGCCAGCTCACCGCAAGAGACCCAGTACTTC.

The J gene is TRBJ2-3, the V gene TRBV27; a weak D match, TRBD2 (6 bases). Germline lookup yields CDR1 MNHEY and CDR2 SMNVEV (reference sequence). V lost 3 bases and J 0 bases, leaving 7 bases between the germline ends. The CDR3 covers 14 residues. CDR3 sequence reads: CASSFGGSTDTQYF. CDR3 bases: TGTGCCAGCAGTTTCGGGGGTAGCACAGATACGCAGTATTTT.

CDR3: CASWASAGAGELFF. For the CDR3, the DNA is TGTGCCTCCTGGGCTAGCGCGGGGGCCGGGGAGCTGTTTTTT. The rearrangement joins TRBV6-1 to TRBJ2-2, with 7 positions matching TRBD2. The CDR3 is made up of 14 amino acids. The germline V gene has CDR1 MNHNS and CDR2 SASEGT. V was pared by 11 bases and J by 6 bases, with 12 bases of the junction left unmatched.

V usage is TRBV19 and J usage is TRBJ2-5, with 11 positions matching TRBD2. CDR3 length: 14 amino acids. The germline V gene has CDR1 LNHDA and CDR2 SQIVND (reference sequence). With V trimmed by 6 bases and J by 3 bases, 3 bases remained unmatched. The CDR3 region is CASSTTSGEETQYF. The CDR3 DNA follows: TGTGCCAGTAGCACGACTAGCGGGGAAGAGACCCAGTACTTC.

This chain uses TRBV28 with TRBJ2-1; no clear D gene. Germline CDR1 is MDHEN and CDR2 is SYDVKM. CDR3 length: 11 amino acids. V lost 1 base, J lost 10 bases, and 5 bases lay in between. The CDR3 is CASSLYVEQFF. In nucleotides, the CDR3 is TGTGCCAGCAGTTTATATGTAGAGCAGTTCTTC.

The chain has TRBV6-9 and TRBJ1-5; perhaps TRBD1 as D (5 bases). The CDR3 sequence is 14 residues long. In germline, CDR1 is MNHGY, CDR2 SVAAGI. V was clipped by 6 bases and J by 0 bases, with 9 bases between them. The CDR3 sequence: CASRADSSNQPQHF. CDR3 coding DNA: TGTGCCAGCAGGGCAGACAGTAGCAATCAGCCCCAGCATTTT.

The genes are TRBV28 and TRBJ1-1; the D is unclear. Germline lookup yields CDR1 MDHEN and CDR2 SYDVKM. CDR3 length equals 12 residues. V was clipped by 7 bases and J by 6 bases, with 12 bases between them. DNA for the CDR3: TGTGCCAGCATCCTAATGGGTTCTGAAGCTTTCTTT. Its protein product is CASILMGSEAFF.

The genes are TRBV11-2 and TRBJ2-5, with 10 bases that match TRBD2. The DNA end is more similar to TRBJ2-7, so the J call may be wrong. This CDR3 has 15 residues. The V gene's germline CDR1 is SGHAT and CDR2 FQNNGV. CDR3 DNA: TGTGCCAGCAGCGGAGCGGGAGGGTTCTCCTACGAGCAGTACTTC. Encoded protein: CASSGAGGFSYEQYF.